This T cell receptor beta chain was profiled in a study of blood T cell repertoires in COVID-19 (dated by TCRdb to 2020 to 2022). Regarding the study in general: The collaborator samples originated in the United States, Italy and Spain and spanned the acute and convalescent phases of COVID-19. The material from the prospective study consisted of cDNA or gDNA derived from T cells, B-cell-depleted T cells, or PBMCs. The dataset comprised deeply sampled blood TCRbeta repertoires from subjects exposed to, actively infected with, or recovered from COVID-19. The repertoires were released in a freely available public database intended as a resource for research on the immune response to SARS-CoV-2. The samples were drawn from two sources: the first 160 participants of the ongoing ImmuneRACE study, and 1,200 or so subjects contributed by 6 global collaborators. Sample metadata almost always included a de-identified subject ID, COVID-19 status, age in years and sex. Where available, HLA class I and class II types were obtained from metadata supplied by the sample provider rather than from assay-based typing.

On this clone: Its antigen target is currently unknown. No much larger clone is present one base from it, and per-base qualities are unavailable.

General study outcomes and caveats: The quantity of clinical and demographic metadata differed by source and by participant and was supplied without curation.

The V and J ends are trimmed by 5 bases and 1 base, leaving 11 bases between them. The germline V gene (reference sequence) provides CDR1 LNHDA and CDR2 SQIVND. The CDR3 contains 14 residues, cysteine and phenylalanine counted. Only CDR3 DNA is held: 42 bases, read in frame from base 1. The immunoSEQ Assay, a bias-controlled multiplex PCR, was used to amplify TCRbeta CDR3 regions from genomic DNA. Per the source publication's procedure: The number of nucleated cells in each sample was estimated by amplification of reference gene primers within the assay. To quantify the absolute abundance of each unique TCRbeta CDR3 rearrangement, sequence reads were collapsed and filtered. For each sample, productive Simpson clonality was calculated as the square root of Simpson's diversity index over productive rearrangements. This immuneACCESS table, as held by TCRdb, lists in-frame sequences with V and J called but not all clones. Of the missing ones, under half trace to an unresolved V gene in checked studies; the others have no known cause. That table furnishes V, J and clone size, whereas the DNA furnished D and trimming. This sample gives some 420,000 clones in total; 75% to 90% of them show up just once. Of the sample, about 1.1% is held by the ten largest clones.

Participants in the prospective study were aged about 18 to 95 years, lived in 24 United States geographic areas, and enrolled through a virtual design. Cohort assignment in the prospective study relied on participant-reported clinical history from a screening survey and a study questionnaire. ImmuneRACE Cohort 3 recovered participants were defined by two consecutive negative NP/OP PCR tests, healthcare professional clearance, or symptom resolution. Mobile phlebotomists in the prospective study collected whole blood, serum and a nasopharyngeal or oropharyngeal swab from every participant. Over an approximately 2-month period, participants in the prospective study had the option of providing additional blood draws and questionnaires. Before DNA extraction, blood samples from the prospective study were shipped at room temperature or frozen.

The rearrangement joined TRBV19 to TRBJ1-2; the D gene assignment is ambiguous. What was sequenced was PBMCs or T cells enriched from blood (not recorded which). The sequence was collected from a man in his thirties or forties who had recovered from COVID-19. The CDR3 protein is CASSGRTFNYGYTF. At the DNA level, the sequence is TGTGCCAGTAGTGGGAGGACCTTTAACTATGGCTACACCTTC.